The next 30 T cell receptor beta chains were all read from a single sample in a study of technical replicates of blood from a handful of donors. Repertoires were generated with immunoSEQ multiplex PCR, while TCRdb's copy carries only in-frame clones and drops some. The repertoire holds fewer than 20,000 clones, with roughly 84% as singletons. Sequenced material: PBMCs. These TCRs come from a human donor in good health.

V and J are TRBV10-3 and TRBJ1-3, with D perhaps TRBD1 (6 bases). V was shortened by 2 bases and J by 0 bases, with 11 bases between the two germline ends. CDR1 is ENHRY and CDR2 is SYGVKD in the germline V gene. This CDR3 comprises 16 residues. CDR3 nucleotide sequence: TGTGCCATCAGTGAGCGGGGGGGGGCCTCTGGAAACACCATATATTTT. Translation: CAISERGGASGNTIYF.

V and J are TRBV4-1 and TRBJ1-4, with 11 bases fitting TRBD1. The CDR3 has 17 amino acids. Germline CDR1 reads MGHRA; CDR2 reads YSYEKL. J lost 5 bases, V lost 0 bases, and 5 bases had no gene match. CDR3 coding DNA: TGCGCCAGCAGCCAAGATGTAGGGGACAGGGGGAATGAAAAACTGTTTTTT. Its translation: CASSQDVGDRGNEKLFF.

V gene TRBV6-6 combines with J gene TRBJ2-2, with TRBD2 matching over 7 bases. CDR1 is MNHNY and CDR2 is SVGAGI in the germline V gene (reference sequence). The V and J ends lost 6 bases and 6 bases, in that order; junction bases with no gene match: 13. The CDR3 spans 16 residues. CDR3 DNA: TGTGCCAGCAGCTCGCCTACTAGCGTTTCGGCCGGGGAGCTGTTTTTT. It is translated as CASSSPTSVSAGELFF.

The CDR3 sequence is CASSLAFLGGQGTDTQYF. The DNA of the CDR3 is TGCGCCAGCAGCTTGGCCTTTCTCGGCGGACAGGGGACAGATACGCAGTATTTT. The chain links TRBV5-1 to TRBJ2-3; TRBD1 agrees at 9 bases. Germline V lookup: CDR1 SGHRS, CDR2 YFSETQ. V lost 0 bases to trimming and J lost 3 bases; unmatched junction nucleotides: 11. This CDR3 is built from 18 residues.

The rearrangement uses TRBV29-1 and TRBJ1-4, with 10 bases aligning to TRBD1. The CDR3 is 12 amino acids. Germline loops: CDR1 SQVTM, CDR2 ANQGSEA. V was pared by 8 bases and J by 6 bases, with 3 bases of the junction left unmatched. In DNA, the CDR3 is TGCAGCTATGGACAGGGGGATGAAAAACTGTTTTTT. Translation gives CSYGQGDEKLFF.

V gene TRBV7-6 combines with J gene TRBJ2-3; 9 positions agree with TRBD2. V lost 1 base and J lost 0; bases outside the gene matches: 5. Looked up from germline, CDR1 is SGHVS and CDR2 is FNYEAQ. The length of the CDR3 is 17 residues. In DNA, the CDR3 is TGTGCCAGCAGCTTAGTTCTAGCGGGGCCCAGCACAGATACGCAGTATTTT. It is translated as CASSLVLAGPSTDTQYF.

Regarding this clone: Its ends do not fully match the called genes, so a read error is possible. The rearrangement links TRBV30 to TRBJ2-1; 12 nucleotides line up with TRBD2. Germline CDR1 is GTSNPN and CDR2 is SVGIG (reference sequence). The CDR3 spans 13 residues. CDR3 sequence reads: CARRLAGVYEQFF. CDR3 nucleotides: TGTGCCCGGAGACTAGCGGGAGTCTATGAGCAGTTCTTC.

The V and J genes are TRBV28 and TRBJ1-3; possible D gene TRBD1, 6 bases. This CDR3 comprises 14 residues. Germline V CDR1 and CDR2: MDHEN, SYDVKM. V lost 5 bases and J 0 bases, leaving 8 bases between the germline ends. The CDR3 sequence is CASSRRGSGNTIYF. The CDR3, as DNA: TGTGCCAGCAGTCGCAGGGGCTCTGGAAACACCATATATTTT.

This rearrangement joins TRBV12-5 to TRBJ2-1; 10 bases line up with TRBD1. Unmatched junction bases numbered 4, after V lost 6 bases and J lost 5 bases. Per germline, CDR1 LGHNT and CDR2 FRNRAP. The CDR3 extends over 14 amino acids. The CDR3 sequence is CASGRGTGDNEQFF. In nucleotides, the CDR3 is TGTGCTAGTGGCCGGGGGACAGGGGACAATGAGCAGTTCTTC. The complete variable domain, with remaining parts taken from reference TRBV12-5 and TRBJ2-1, reads DARVTQTPRHKVTEMGQEVTMRCQPILGHNTVFWYRQTMMQGLELLAYFRNRAPLDDSGMPKDRFSAEMPDATLATLKIQPSEPRDSAVYFCASGRGTGDNEQFFGPGTRLTVL.

The chain combines TRBV28 with TRBJ2-1; perhaps TRBD2 as D (7 bases). The V end lost 5 bases, the J end lost 9 bases, and 17 bases lay between the germline ends. The CDR3 extends over 14 amino acids. The germline gives CDR1 MDHEN, CDR2 SYDVKM. This CDR3 reads CASSKPPGEGEQFF. DNA for the CDR3: TGTGCCAGCAGTAAACCCCCAGGGGAGGGTGAGCAGTTCTTC.

The rearrangement links TRBV5-6 to TRBJ2-7; D gene ambiguous. This CDR3 contains 14 residues. Deletions cut 1 base from V and 4 bases from J, with 12 bases between. Per germline, CDR1 SGHDT and CDR2 YYEEEE. The CDR3 sequence is CASSLFGALYEQYF. CDR3 nucleotides: TGTGCCAGCAGCTTGTTCGGAGCCCTATACGAGCAGTACTTC.

This clone showed up just a few times. The genes are TRBV4-2 and TRBJ1-5; 8 nucleotides align to TRBD1. Per germline, CDR1 LGHNA and CDR2 YNFKEQ. V was clipped by 1 base and J by 5 bases; unmatched bases: 10. CDR3 size: 17 residues. CDR3 bases: TGTGCCAGCAGCCAAGGAGACGGGACAGGCCACGATCAGCCCCAGCATTTT. Translated, it gives CASSQGDGTGHDQPQHF.

V usage is TRBV19 and J usage is TRBJ2-2; 9 positions agree with TRBD1. CDR1 and CDR2 from the germline V gene are LNHDA and SQIVND (reference sequence). The J segment lost 6 bases and the V segment lost 8 bases, leaving 16 bases of the junction unmatched. This CDR3 comprises 17 residues. The chain's CDR3 is CASSDRGILQHPGELFF. In DNA, the CDR3 is TGTGCCAGTTCAGACAGGGGGATCCTACAGCACCCCGGGGAGCTGTTTTTT.

The rearrangement links TRBV7-2 to TRBJ2-2; 7 bases fit TRBD2. This CDR3 is built from 14 residues. The germline CDR1 and CDR2 sequences are SGHTA and FQGNSA. The V and J ends lost 5 bases and 4 bases, in that order; junction bases with no gene match: 4. The CDR3 DNA reads as TGTGCCAGCAGCCAGCGCGGGGGCACCGGGGAGCTGTTTTTT. This codes for CASSQRGGTGELFF.

The chain combines TRBV7-9 with TRBJ2-4, with 7 bases identical to TRBD1. Germline V gives CDR1 SEHNR, CDR2 FQNEAQ (reference sequence). J gave up 7 bases and V 1 base, and 4 bases lay outside the gene matches. This CDR3 is built from 14 residues. The CDR3 here is CASSLGRQGNIQYF. Written as DNA, the CDR3 is TGTGCCAGCAGCTTAGGACGACAGGGTAACATTCAGTACTTC.

The chain is built from TRBV5-5 and TRBJ2-3; D is ambiguous. Per the germline V gene, CDR1 is SGHKS and CDR2 is YYEKEE (reference sequence). This CDR3 has 14 residues. Trimming took off 0 bases at V and 2 bases at J, with 7 bases between the two ends. The CDR3 coding sequence is TGTGCCAGCAGCTTGGGACAATCCACAGATACGCAGTATTTT. Translating it yields CASSLGQSTDTQYF.

The chain links TRBV6-1 to TRBJ2-2, with 7 nucleotides matching TRBD2. The CDR3 has 13 amino acids. In germline, CDR1 is MNHNS, CDR2 SASEGT. J was trimmed by 1 base and V by 10 bases; bases with no gene match: 3. In DNA, the CDR3 is TGTGCCACGAGCGGGGTGAACACCGGGGAGCTGTTTTTT. It specifies CATSGVNTGELFF.

The CDR3 region has the DNA TGTGCCAGCAGTTTAGCAGGGGTTCCCCAAGACTACGAGCAGTACTTC. Its protein product is CASSLAGVPQDYEQYF. The J gene is TRBJ2-7, the V gene TRBV6-5; a possible D gene is TRBD1 (6 bases). Germline loops: CDR1 MNHEY, CDR2 SVGAGI. The CDR3 totals 16 residues. Trimming took off 4 bases at V and 3 bases at J, with 19 bases between the two ends.

The chain is built from TRBV6-5 and TRBJ1-5, with D possibly being TRBD1 (5 bases). The CDR3 runs to 15 residues. Trimming shortened V by 0 bases and J by 2 bases, and 8 bases separated the two germline ends. The germline V gene has CDR1 MNHEY and CDR2 SVGAGI. Written as DNA, the CDR3 is TGTGCCAGCAGTTACTCGGGGGGAGGCAATCAGCCCCAGCATTTT. Translation gives CASSYSGGGNQPQHF.

The chain has TRBV27 and TRBJ1-5; D uncertain. Germline loops: CDR1 MNHEY, CDR2 SMNVEV (reference sequence). Trimming took 8 bases from V and 0 from J, leaving 8 bases between them. The CDR3 sequence is 13 residues long. CDR3 region: CASGRGSNQPQHF. CDR3 in DNA: TGTGCCAGCGGTCGGGGTAGCAATCAGCCCCAGCATTTT.

V gene TRBV5-4 combines with J gene TRBJ1-1; 7 bases are a match to TRBD1. The V gene end was trimmed by 4 bases and the J gene end by 5 bases; junction bases not matched to a gene: 11. The germline V gene has CDR1 SGHNT and CDR2 YYREEE (reference sequence). There are 15 residues in the CDR3. Written as DNA, the CDR3 is TGTGCCAGCAGCCGGGACAGCCCCTGGAGGACTGAAGCTTTCTTT. Protein product: CASSRDSPWRTEAFF. The full variable domain, rest sourced from reference TRBV5-4 and TRBJ1-1, is ETGVTQSPTHLIKTRGQQVTLRCSSQSGHNTVSWYQQALGQGPQFIFQYYREEENGRGNFPPRFSGLQFPNYSSELNVNALELDDSALYLCASSRDSPWRTEAFFGQGTRLTVV.

The rearrangement uses TRBV13 and TRBJ2-1; 13 positions agree with TRBD2. This CDR3 comprises 14 residues. Germline V CDR1 and CDR2: PRHDT, FYEKMQ (reference sequence). Trimming took 6 bases from V and 5 from J; bases not matched to a gene: 1. The CDR3 sequence is CASSGTSGDNEQFF. CDR3 DNA: TGTGCCAGCAGTGGGACTAGCGGGGACAATGAGCAGTTCTTC.

V usage is TRBV7-9 and J usage is TRBJ1-4; D unresolved. CDR3 length equals 15 residues. Deletions cut 2 bases from V and 0 bases from J, with 7 bases between. Germline V gene lookup returns CDR1 SEHNR and CDR2 FQNEAQ (reference sequence). The DNA for the CDR3 is TGTGCCAGCAGCTTACGGGTAGCAACTAATGAAAAACTGTTTTTT. This encodes CASSLRVATNEKLFF.

This clone appeared once. The chain has TRBV27 and TRBJ2-1; maybe TRBD2 (6 bases). Germline V CDR1 and CDR2: MNHEY, SMNVEV (reference sequence). CDR3 size: 14 residues. V lost 4 bases, J lost 0 bases, and 7 bases lay in between. The CDR3: CASSYGSSYNEQFF. The DNA for the CDR3 is TGTGCCAGCAGTTACGGGAGCTCCTACAATGAGCAGTTCTTC.

The V call is TRBV4-1, the J call TRBJ2-5; 7 bases agree with TRBD1. Germline lookup yields CDR1 MGHRA and CDR2 YSYEKL. The junction had 5 bases not matched to a gene; V was cut back by 5 bases and J by 8 bases. This CDR3 is built from 12 residues. The CDR3 bases are TGCGCCAGCAGCACAGGACAGGCCACCCAGTACTTC. Amino acid sequence: CASSTGQATQYF.

This rearrangement joins TRBV5-1 to TRBJ1-6, with 8 positions matching TRBD1. The V gene end was trimmed by 0 bases and the J gene end by 10 bases; junction bases not matched to a gene: 9. The CDR3 extends over 16 amino acids. CDR1 is SGHRS and CDR2 is YFSETQ in the germline V gene. The CDR3 DNA follows: TGCGCCAGCAGCTTGGCCGTAGACAGGGGTTCATCACCCCTCCACTTT. The encoded protein is CASSLAVDRGSSPLHF.

The V call is TRBV18, the J call TRBJ2-7; the D gene is possibly TRBD2 (6 bases). The V gene's germline CDR1 is KGHSH and CDR2 LQKENI. V lost 0 bases, J lost 5 bases, and 17 bases lay in between. The CDR3 has 16 amino acids. CDR3 nucleotide sequence: TGTGCCAGCTCACCACCTAGCGGAGCGGGTGCTAACGAGCAGTACTTC. This encodes CASSPPSGAGANEQYF.

This sequence joins TRBV5-1 and TRBJ2-3; TRBD2 aligns across 7 bases. Germline CDR1 and CDR2: SGHRS and YFSETQ. CDR3 length: 17 residues. V shed 0 bases, J shed 6 bases, and the junction held 13 bases outside the gene matches. The CDR3 bases are TGCGCCAGCAGCTTGGCCATCGGGGGAGGGCCGACCGATACGCAGTATTTT. This encodes CASSLAIGGGPTDTQYF.

V and J are TRBV7-2 and TRBJ2-3; TRBD2 aligns across 8 bases. The CDR3 extends over 19 amino acids. The junction had 17 bases not matched to a gene; V was cut back by 4 bases and J by 2 bases. Per the germline V gene, CDR1 is SGHTA and CDR2 is FQGNSA. The CDR3 reads CASSSPPWTSPSPTDTQYF. The DNA for the CDR3 is TGTGCCAGCAGCTCCCCACCCTGGACTAGCCCTTCGCCCACAGATACGCAGTATTTT. The entire variable domain, with the rest obtained from reference TRBV7-2 and TRBJ2-3, is as follows: GAGVSQSPSNKVTEKGKDVELRCDPISGHTALYWYRQSLGQGLEFLIYFQGNSAPDKSGLPSDRFSAERTGGSVSTLTIQRTQQEDSAVYLCASSSPPWTSPSPTDTQYFGPGTRLTVL.

The chain recombines TRBV5-1 with TRBJ2-1; D is undetermined. The CDR3 sequence is 13 residues long. The V end was cut by 4 bases, the J end by 5 bases, with 10 bases between. CDR1 SGHRS and CDR2 YFSETQ come from the germline V gene. The CDR3 DNA follows: TGCGCCAGCAGCCCGGGTTTCGACAATGAGCAGTTCTTC. Protein: CASSPGFDNEQFF.